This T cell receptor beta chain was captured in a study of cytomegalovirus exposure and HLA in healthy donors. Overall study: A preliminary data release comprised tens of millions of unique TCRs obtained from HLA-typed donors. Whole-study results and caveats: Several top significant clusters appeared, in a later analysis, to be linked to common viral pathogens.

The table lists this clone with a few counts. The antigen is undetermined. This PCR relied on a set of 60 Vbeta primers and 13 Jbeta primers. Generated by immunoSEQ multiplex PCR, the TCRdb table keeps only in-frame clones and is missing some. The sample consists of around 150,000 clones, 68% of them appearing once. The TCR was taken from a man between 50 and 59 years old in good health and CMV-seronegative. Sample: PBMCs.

The CDR3, as DNA: TGTGCCAGCAGCCAAGAGTCGGGGGGCCCCAAAAACATTCAGTACTTC. It translates to CASSQESGGPKNIQYF. The chain employs TRBV4-2 and TRBJ2-4; D possibly corresponds to TRBD2 (7 bases). The CDR3 has 16 residues. The germline gives CDR1 LGHNA, CDR2 YNFKEQ. V lost 0 bases and J 2 bases, leaving 11 bases between the germline ends.